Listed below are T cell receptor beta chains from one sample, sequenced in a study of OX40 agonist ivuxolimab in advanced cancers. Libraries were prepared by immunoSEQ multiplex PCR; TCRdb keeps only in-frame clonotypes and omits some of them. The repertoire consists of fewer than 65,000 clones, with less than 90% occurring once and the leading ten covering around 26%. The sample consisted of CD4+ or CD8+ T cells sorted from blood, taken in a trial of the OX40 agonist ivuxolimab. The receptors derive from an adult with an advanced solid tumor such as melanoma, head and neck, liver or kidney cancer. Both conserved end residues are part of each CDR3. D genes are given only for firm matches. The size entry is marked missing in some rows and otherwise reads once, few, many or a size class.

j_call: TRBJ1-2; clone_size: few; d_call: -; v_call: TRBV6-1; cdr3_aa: CASCFGGTASFYTF; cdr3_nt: TGTGCCAGCTGTTTCGGTGGGACGGCCTCGTTCTACACCTTC
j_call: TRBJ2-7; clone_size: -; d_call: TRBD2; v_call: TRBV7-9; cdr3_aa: CASSPYGTMSSYEQYF; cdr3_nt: TGTGCCAGCAGCCCCTACGGGACTATGAGCTCCTACGAGCAGTACTTC
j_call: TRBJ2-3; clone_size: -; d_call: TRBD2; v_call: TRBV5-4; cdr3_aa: CASSLVFLAGAWGTDTQYF; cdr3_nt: TGTGCCAGCAGCTTAGTCTTTCTAGCGGGGGCCTGGGGCACAGATACGCAGTATTTT
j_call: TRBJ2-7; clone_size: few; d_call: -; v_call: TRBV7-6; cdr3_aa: CASSLAQNYEQYF; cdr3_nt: TGTGCCAGCAGCTTAGCACAGAACTACGAGCAGTACTTC
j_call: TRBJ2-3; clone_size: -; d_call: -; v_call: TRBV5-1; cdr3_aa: CASSTQGLDTQYF; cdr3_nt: TGCGCCAGCAGCACTCAGGGGTTGGATACGCAGTATTTT
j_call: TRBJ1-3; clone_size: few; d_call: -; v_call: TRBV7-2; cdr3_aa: CASSSTGPSFSGNTIYF; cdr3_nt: TGTGCCAGCAGTTCCACCGGACCGAGTTTCTCTGGAAACACCATATATTTT
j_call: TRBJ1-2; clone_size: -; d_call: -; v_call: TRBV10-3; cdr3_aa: CAISWDMRLYTF; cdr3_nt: TGTGCCATCAGTTGGGACATGAGGCTCTACACCTTC
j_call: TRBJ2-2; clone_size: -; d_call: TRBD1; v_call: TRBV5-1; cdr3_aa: CASSRDRTNTGELFF; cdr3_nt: TGCGCCAGCAGCCGGGACAGGACGAACACCGGGGAGCTGTTTTTT
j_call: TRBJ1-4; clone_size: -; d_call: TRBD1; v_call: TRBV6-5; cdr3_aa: CASMTGANEKLFF; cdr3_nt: TGTGCCAGCATGACAGGGGCTAATGAAAAACTGTTTTTT
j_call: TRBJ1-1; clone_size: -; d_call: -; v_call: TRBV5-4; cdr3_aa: CASSLDPGGAEAFF; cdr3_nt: TGTGCCAGCAGCTTGGACCCTGGGGGCGCTGAAGCTTTCTTT
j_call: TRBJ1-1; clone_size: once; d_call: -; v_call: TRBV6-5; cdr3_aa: CASSYSVRDSEAFF; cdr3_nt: TGTGCCAGCAGTTACTCCGTCCGCGACAGTGAAGCTTTCTTT
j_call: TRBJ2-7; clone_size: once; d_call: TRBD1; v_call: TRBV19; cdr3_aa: CASSAAGQGYEQYF; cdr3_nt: TGTGCCAGTAGTGCCGCGGGACAGGGATACGAGCAGTACTTC
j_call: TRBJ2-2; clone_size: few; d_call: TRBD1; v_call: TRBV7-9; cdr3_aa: CASSLGQGVRAGELFF; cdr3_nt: TGTGCCAGCAGCTTAGGACAGGGCGTTAGAGCCGGGGAGCTGTTTTTT
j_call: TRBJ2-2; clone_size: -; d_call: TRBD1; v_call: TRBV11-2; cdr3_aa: CASSLQGANTGELFF; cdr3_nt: TGTGCCAGCAGCTTGCAGGGGGCGAACACCGGGGAGCTGTTTTTT
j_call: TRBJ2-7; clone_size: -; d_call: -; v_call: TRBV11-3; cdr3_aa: CASSLAEGSYEQYF; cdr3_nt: TGTGCCAGCAGCTTAGCTGAAGGCAGCTACGAGCAGTACTTC
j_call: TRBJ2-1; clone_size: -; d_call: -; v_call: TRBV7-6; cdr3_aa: CASSDSLTYNEQFF; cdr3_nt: TGTGCCAGCTCGGACTCTTTAACCTACAATGAGCAGTTCTTC
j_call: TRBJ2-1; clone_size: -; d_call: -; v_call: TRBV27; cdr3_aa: CASSLGDGQFF; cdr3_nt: TGTGCCAGCAGTTTAGGGGACGGGCAGTTCTTC
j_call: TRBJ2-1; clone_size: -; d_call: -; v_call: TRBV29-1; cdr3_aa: CSVEKGRVYNEQFF; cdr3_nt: TGCAGCGTTGAGAAGGGGCGGGTGTACAATGAGCAGTTCTTC
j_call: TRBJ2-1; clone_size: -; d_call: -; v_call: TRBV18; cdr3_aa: CASSNGRAPGDNEQFF; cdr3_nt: TGTGCCAGCTCAAACGGTCGGGCTCCGGGGGACAATGAGCAGTTCTTC
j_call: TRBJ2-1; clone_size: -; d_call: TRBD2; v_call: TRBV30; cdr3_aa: CAWSTGTRESRYNEQFF; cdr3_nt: TGTGCCTGGAGCACCGGAACGCGGGAGAGTCGCTACAATGAGCAGTTCTTC
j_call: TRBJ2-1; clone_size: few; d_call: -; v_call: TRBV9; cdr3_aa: CASSASAESSYNEQFF; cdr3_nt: TGTGCCAGCAGCGCCTCAGCCGAAAGCTCCTACAATGAGCAGTTCTTC
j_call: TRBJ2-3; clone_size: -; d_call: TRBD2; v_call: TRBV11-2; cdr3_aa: CASSLDLGSGSDTQYF; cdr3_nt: TGTGCCAGCAGCTTAGATCTGGGTAGCGGGTCAGATACGCAGTATTTT
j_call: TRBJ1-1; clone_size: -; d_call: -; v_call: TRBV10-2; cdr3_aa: CASCRDGTNEAFF; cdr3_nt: TGCGCCAGTTGTAGGGATGGTACTAATGAAGCTTTCTTT
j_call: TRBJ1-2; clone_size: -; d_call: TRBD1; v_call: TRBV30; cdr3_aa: CARDNRGLDYTF; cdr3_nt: TGTGCCCGCGACAACAGGGGGCTTGACTACACCTTC
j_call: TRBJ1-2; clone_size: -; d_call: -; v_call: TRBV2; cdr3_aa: CASSPRQSQLSGYTF; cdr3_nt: TGTGCCAGCAGTCCTCGACAGAGCCAACTATCCGGCTACACCTTC
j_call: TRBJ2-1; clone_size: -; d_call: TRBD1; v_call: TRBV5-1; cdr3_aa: CASSLGQGPYNEQFF; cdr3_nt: TGCGCCAGCAGCTTGGGACAGGGGCCCTACAATGAGCAGTTCTTC
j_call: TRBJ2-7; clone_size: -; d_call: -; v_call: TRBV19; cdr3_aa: CASTPGGASFYEQYF; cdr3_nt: TGTGCCAGTACCCCTGGGGGGGCAAGCTTCTACGAGCAGTACTTC
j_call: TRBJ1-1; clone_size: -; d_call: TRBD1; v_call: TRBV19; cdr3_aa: CASYRDRENSEVAFF; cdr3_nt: TGTGCCAGTTACCGGGACAGAGAGAACAGTGAGGTTGCTTTCTTT
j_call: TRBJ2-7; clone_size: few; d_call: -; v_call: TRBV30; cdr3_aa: CAWSPGITAYEQYF; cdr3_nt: TGTGCCTGGAGTCCAGGCATAACCGCCTACGAGCAGTACTTC
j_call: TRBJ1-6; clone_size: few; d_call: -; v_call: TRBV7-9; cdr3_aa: CASSPHATGPILSPLHF; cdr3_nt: TGTGCCAGCAGCCCGCATGCGACAGGCCCTATCCTTTCACCCCTCCACTTT
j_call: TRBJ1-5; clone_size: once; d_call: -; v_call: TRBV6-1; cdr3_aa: CASSLGRETQPQHF; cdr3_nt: TGTGCCAGCAGTCTAGGCAGGGAGACTCAGCCCCAGCATTTT
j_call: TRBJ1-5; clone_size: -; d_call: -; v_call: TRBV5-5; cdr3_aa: CASSLNQNQPQHF; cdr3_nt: TGTGCCAGCAGCTTGAACCAGAATCAGCCCCAGCATTTT
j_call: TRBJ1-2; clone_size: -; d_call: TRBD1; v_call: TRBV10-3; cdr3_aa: CATWDRDNYGYTF; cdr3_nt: TGTGCCACCTGGGACAGGGATAACTATGGCTACACCTTC
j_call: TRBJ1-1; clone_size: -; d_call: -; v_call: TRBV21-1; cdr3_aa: CASSKIRGGRNTEAFF; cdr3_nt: TGTGCCAGCAGCAAAATAAGGGGCGGGAGGAACACTGAAGCTTTCTTT
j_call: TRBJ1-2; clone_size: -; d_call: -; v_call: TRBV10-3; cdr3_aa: CAIRGQGSPGYGYTF; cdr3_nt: TGTGCCATCAGGGGGCAGGGGTCCCCGGGCTATGGCTACACCTTC
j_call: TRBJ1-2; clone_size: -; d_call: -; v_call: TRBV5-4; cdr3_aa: CASSQGLGYGYTF; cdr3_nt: TGTGCCAGCAGCCAGGGGTTGGGGTATGGCTACACCTTC
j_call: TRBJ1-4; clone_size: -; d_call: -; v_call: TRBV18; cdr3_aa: CASSFTGSTNEKLFF; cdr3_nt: TGTGCCAGCTCTTTTACAGGCTCAACTAATGAAAAACTGTTTTTT
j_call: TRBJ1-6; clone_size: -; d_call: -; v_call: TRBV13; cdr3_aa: CASSSLSTGSSYNSPLHF; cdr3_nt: TGTGCCAGCAGCTCTTTATCAACTGGGAGCTCCTATAATTCACCCCTCCACTTT
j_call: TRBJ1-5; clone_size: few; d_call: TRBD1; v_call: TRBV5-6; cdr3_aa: CASSLADRVGQPQHF; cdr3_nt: TGTGCCAGCAGCTTGGCCGACAGGGTTGGTCAGCCCCAGCATTTT
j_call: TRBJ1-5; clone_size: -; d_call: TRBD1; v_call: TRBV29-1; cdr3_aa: CSVRQGDQPQHF; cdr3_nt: TGCAGCGTTCGACAGGGGGATCAGCCCCAGCATTTT
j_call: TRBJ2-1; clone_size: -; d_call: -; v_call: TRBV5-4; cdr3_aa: CASSPGRNEQFF; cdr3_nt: TGTGCCAGCTCCCCCGGGCGCAATGAGCAGTTCTTC
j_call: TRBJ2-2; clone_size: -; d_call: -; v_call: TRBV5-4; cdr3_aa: CASSLTLGWTGELFF; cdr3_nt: TGTGCCAGCAGCTTGACTCTAGGTTGGACCGGGGAGCTGTTTTTT
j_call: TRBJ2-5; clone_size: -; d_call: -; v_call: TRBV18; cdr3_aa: CASSPNLPAPRYF; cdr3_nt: TGTGCCAGCTCACCAAATCTACCGGCACCCAGGTACTTC
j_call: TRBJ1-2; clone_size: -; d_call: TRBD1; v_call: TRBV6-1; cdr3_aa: CASSDMGTANYGYTF; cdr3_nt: TGTGCCAGCAGTGATATGGGGACAGCCAACTATGGCTACACCTTC
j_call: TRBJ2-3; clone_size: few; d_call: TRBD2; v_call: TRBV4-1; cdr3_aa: CASSPGASGEPTDTQYF; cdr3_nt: TGCGCCAGCAGCCCGGGGGCTAGCGGGGAGCCCACAGATACGCAGTATTTT
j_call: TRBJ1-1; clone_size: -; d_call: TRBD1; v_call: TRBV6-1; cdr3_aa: CASSLGQADNTEAFF; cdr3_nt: TGTGCCAGCAGTCTAGGACAGGCGGATAACACTGAAGCTTTCTTT
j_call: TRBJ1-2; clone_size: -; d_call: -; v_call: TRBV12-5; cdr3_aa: CASGLGGYGYTF; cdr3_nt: TGTGCTAGTGGTTTGGGAGGCTATGGCTACACCTTC
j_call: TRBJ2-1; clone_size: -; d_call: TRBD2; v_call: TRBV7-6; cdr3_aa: CASSLRTSVGNEQFF; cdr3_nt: TGTGCCAGCAGCTTAAGGACTAGCGTCGGCAATGAGCAGTTCTTC
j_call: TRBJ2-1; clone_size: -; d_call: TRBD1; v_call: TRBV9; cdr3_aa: CASSVGDRVGNEQFF; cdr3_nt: TGTGCCAGCAGCGTAGGAGACAGGGTAGGAAATGAGCAGTTCTTC
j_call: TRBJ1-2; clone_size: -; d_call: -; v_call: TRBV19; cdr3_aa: CASSIGGQGRYGYTF; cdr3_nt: TGTGCCAGTAGTATAGGTGGTCAGGGCCGATATGGCTACACCTTC
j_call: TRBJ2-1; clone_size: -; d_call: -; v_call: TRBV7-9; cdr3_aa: CASSLAASWSEQFF; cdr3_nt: TGTGCCAGCAGCTTAGCGGCTAGTTGGAGTGAGCAGTTCTTC
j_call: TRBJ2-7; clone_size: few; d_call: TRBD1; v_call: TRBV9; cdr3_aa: CASSVGGGGHEQYF; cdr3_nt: TGTGCCAGCAGCGTAGGAGGGGGCGGCCACGAGCAGTACTTC
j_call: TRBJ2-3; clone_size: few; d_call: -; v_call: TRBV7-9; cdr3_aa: CASSTSQISTDTQYF; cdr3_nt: TGTGCCAGCAGCACTTCACAGATTAGCACAGATACGCAGTATTTT
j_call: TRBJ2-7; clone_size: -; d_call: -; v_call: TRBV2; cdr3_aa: CASSEAGVADYEQYF; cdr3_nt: TGTGCCAGCAGTGAAGCGGGGGTAGCGGACTACGAGCAGTACTTC
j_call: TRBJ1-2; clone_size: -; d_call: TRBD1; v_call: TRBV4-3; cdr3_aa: CASSHTGGSYGYTF; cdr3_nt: TGCGCCAGCAGCCACACAGGGGGCTCCTATGGCTACACCTTC
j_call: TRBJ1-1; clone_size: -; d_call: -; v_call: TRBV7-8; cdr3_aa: CASSLARNTEAFF; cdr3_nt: TGTGCCAGCAGCTTAGCAAGGAACACTGAAGCTTTCTTT